These 3 T cell receptor beta chains were sequenced from one sample in a study of ipilimumab plus nivolumab after autologous stem cell transplantation. The protocol was immunoSEQ multiplex PCR, while the TCRdb copy is restricted to in-frame clones and leaves out a portion. The table includes about 15,000 clones, roughly 74% detected once. Sequenced here: PBMCs, sampled in a trial of ipilimumab plus nivolumab as post-transplant consolidation. Receptors originate from a male donor with primary mediastinal lymphoma.

This chain links TRBV18 with TRBJ2-3, with TRBD1 as a possible D gene (6 bases). The CDR3 has 13 residues. Trimming left V 3 bases short and J 3 bases short, with 7 bases between. CDR1 is KGHSH, CDR2 LQKENI, per germline. The CDR3 spells CASSPQGTDTQYF. The CDR3 region has the DNA TGTGCCAGCTCACCGCAGGGGACAGATACGCAGTATTTT.

The chain combines TRBV2 with TRBJ1-1; D not certain. The V gene lost 4 bases and the J gene lost 1 base, with 10 bases spanning the gap. The CDR3 runs to 14 residues. CDR1 and CDR2 (germline): SNHLY, FYNNEI. The CDR3, as DNA: TGTGCCAGCAGTGTGGGAATAAGGAACACTGAAGCTTTCTTT. This encodes CASSVGIRNTEAFF.

The chain recombines TRBV10-2 with TRBJ2-7; 12 positions match TRBD1. CDR1 WSHSY and CDR2 SAAADI come from the germline V gene. V lost 5 bases to trimming and J lost 4 bases; unmatched junction nucleotides: 6. The CDR3 contains 15 residues. This CDR3 is CASSPGTGGRYEQYF. CDR3 sequence (DNA): TGCGCCAGCAGTCCCGGGACAGGGGGCCGATACGAGCAGTACTTC.